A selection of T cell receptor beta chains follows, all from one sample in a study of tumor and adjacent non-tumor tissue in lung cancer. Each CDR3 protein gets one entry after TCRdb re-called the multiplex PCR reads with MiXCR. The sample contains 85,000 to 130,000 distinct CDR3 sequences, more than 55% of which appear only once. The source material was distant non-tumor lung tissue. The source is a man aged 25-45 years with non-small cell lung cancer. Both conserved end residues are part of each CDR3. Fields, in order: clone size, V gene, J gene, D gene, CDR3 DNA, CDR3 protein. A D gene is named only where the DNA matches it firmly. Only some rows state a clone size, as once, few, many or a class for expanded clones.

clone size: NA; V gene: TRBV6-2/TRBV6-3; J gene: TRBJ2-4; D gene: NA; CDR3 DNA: TGTGCCAGCAATTACTCTAGGACGGGAGCCAAAAACATTCAGTACTTC; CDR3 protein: CASNYSRTGAKNIQYF
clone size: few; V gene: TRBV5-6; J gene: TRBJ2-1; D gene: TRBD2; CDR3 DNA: TGTGCCAGTAGCAGCCTACCGGGACTAGCGGGAGGGACCTACAATGAGCAGTCCTTC; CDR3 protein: CASSSLPGLAGGTYNEQSF
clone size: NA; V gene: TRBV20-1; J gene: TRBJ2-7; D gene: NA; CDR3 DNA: TGCAATGCTAGACGGCGAACCTCTCTCTTGGAGCAGTACTTC; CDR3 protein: CNARRRTSLLEQYF
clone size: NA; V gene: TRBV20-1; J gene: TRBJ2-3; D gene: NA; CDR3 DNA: TGCAGTACTCCTCTCGAAGCAGATACACAGTATTTT; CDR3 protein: CSTPLEADTQYF
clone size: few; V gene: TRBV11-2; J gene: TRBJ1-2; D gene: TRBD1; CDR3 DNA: TGTGCCAGCAGCGCCACAGGACAGGGGTCAGGCGGCTACACCTTC; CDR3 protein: CASSATGQGSGGYTF
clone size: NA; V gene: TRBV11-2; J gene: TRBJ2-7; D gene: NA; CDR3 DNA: TGTGCCAGCAGTTTAACCCGTAGCGTAGGGGATGGCGAGCAGTACTTC; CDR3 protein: CASSLTRSVGDGEQYF
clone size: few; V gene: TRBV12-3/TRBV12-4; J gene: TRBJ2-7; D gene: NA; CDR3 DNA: TGTGCCAGCAGTTTAGCGGGAGGCGAGCAGTACTTC; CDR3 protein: CASSLAGGEQYF
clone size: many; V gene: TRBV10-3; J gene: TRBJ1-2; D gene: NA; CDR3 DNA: TGTGCCCTTCGCATAGGCGGGGGGCAAAGGTATGGCTACACCTTC; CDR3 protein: CALRIGGGQRYGYTF
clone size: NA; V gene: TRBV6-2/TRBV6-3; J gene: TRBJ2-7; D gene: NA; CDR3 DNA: TGTGCCAGCAGTTACGGAGCCGCGTCCTACGAGAGGTACTTC; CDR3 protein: CASSYGAASYERYF
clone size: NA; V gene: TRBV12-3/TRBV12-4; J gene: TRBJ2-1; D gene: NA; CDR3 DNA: TGTGCCAGCACCTCAGGGGCATACACTGAGCAGCTCTTC; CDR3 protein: CASTSGAYTEQLF
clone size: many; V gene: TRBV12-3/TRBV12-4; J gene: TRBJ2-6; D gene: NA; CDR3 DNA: TGTGCCAGCAGTCGATCCTCTGGGGCCAACGTCCTGACTTTC; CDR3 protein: CASSRSSGANVLTF
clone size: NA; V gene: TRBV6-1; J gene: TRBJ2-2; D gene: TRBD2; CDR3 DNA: TGTGCCAGCACCCGATGGGGGAGGGCGAACACCGGGGAGCTGTTATTT; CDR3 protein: CASTRWGRANTGELLF
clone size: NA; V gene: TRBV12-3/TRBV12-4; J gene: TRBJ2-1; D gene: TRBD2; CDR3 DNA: TGTGGCAGCATTCCTAGCGGGAGGGCCGTTTGGGACCAGTTCTTC; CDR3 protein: CGSIPSGRAVWDQFF
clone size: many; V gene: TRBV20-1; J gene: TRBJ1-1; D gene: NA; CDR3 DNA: TGCAGTGCCATGGTCACTGAAGCTTTCTTT; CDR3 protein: CSAMVTEAFF
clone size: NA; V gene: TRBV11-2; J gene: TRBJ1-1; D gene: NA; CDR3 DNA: TGCGCCAGCAGCTTCGGGGGAGCGGTGAGTACTGAAGCTTTCTTT; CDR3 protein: CASSFGGAVSTEAFF